This T cell receptor (beta chain) emerged from a study of blood T cells in healthy people across ages. Combining a sample-barcoded 5' primer with a J-beta primer mix, a second PCR ran for roughly 7 to 12 cycles. TCRdb reanalysed the 5' RACE reads using MiXCR and keeps one entry per CDR3 protein. Altogether 920,000 or so distinct CDR3 sequences are present, 40% to 45% being singletons, with the ten largest covering approximately 17%. Healthy Caucasians from Russia aged 6 to 90 served as donors. The receptor comes from an older woman in good health. Sequenced input: blood.

The CDR3 nucleotides read TGTGCCAGCAGCGTAGCTGGGGGACTAGCGGGGGTCTACGAGCAGTACTTC. It yields the protein CASSVAGGLAGVYEQYF. The rearrangement joins TRBV9 to TRBJ2-7; 14 bases align to TRBD2. The J segment lost 3 bases and the V segment lost 0 bases, leaving 5 bases of the junction unmatched. Per the germline V gene, CDR1 is SGDLS and CDR2 is YYNGEE. The CDR3 spans 17 residues.